The next 15 T cell receptor beta chains were all read from a single sample in a study of cytomegalovirus exposure and HLA in healthy donors. PCR was performed using 60 Vbeta and 13 Jbeta primers. Produced via immunoSEQ multiplex PCR; TCRdb's table is partial and in-frame only. This sample has 80,000 or so clones, with under 70% found just once. The sequenced sample was PBMCs. These TCRs come from a man aged 30 to 45 in good health and CMV-seropositive.

The J gene is TRBJ2-7, the V gene TRBV11-3, with a weak D call TRBD1 (5 bases). In germline, CDR1 is SGHNT, CDR2 YENEEA. The CDR3 length is 12 residues. V lost 4 bases and J lost 6, with 10 bases in between. The CDR3 DNA sequence: TGTGCCAGCAGCTCCCAAGGGGCCGAGCAGTACTTC. Protein: CASSSQGAEQYF.

The V call is TRBV11-1, the J call TRBJ1-2, with D unresolved. This CDR3 comprises 12 residues. Germline loops: CDR1 SGHAT, CDR2 FQDESV (reference sequence). Between the trimmed V and J ends, which lost 6 bases and 0 bases, there was a span of 5 bases. The CDR3 protein is CASSHSNYGYTF. CDR3 bases: TGTGCCAGCAGTCACTCTAACTATGGCTACACCTTC.

This clone came up a few times. This chain joins TRBV5-1 and TRBJ2-5; the match to TRBD2 covers 9 bases. Trimming removed 4 bases from V and 3 bases from J; junction bases left unmatched: 4. This CDR3 is built from 14 residues. The germline V gene encodes CDR1 SGHRS and CDR2 YFSETQ. In nucleotides, the CDR3 is TGCGCCAGCAGCGGCGGGGGGGCCGAAGAGACCCAGTACTTC. It is translated as CASSGGGAEETQYF.

The J gene is TRBJ2-2, the V gene TRBV9; the D is unclear. The germline V gene has CDR1 SGDLS and CDR2 YYNGEE. This CDR3 contains 16 residues. V was cut by 0 bases and J by 0 bases, with 9 bases left in between. Written as DNA, the CDR3 is TGTGCCAGCAGCGTAGGTGCAGCGACGAACACCGGGGAGCTGTTTTTT. It encodes CASSVGAATNTGELFF.

The chain uses TRBV28 and TRBJ2-5; 8 bases agree with TRBD2. In germline, CDR1 is MDHEN, CDR2 SYDVKM. The CDR3 totals 15 residues. V dropped 3 bases and J dropped 2; count of bases not matched to a gene: 5. Here the CDR3 DNA reads TGTGCCAGCAGTTTTAGGCCTAGCGGGCAAGAGACCCAGTACTTC. Its protein product is CASSFRPSGQETQYF.

V is TRBV6-1 and J is TRBJ1-3; D is undetermined. The CDR3 length is 17 residues. V lost 0 bases and J lost 0, with 12 bases in between. From germline, CDR1 is MNHNS and CDR2 SASEGT. The CDR3 reads CASSEAHGGSSGNTIYF. CDR3 DNA: TGTGCCAGCAGTGAAGCCCATGGCGGATCCTCTGGAAACACCATATATTTT.

The V and J genes are TRBV6-5 and TRBJ1-5; D unresolved. The germline V and J ends were trimmed by 0 bases and 9 bases, with 9 bases remaining between them. This CDR3 is built from 13 residues. CDR1 and CDR2 (germline): MNHEY, SVGAGI. The CDR3 region is CASSYSAGTPQHF. CDR3 sequence (DNA): TGTGCCAGCAGTTACTCGGCAGGAACGCCCCAGCATTTT.

The CDR3 sequence: CASSDSGNRTLGYTF. As DNA, the CDR3 is TGTGCCAGCAGTGACTCGGGCAATCGGACTTTGGGCTACACCTTC. The chain employs TRBV6-4 and TRBJ1-2; unclear D gene. The CDR3 is 15 amino acids. Germline V CDR1 and CDR2: MRHNA, SNTAGT. Deletions cut 0 bases from V and 8 bases from J, with 16 bases between.

The chain uses TRBV5-1 and TRBJ2-3; tentatively, D is TRBD1 (6 bases). This CDR3 is built from 15 residues. In germline, CDR1 is SGHRS, CDR2 YFSETQ. V was pared by 1 base and J by 3 bases, with 12 bases between. Here the CDR3 DNA reads TGCGCCAGCAGCTTGTTGGACAGCCAAACAGATACGCAGTATTTT. It codes for CASSLLDSQTDTQYF.

CDR3 in DNA: TGCAGCGTTGTCTCAGGGGTCCATCAGCCCCAGCATTTT. This codes for CSVVSGVHQPQHF. The rearrangement links TRBV29-1 to TRBJ1-5; a weak D match, TRBD1 (6 bases). There are 13 residues in the CDR3. Germline CDR1 SQVTM, CDR2 ANQGSEA. Trimming cost V 4 bases and J 5 bases, with 12 bases left between them.

The rearrangement uses TRBV6-5 and TRBJ2-7, with TRBD1 as a possible D gene (5 bases). Germline-derived CDR1 and CDR2 are MNHEY and SVGAGI. The V end lost 4 bases, the J end lost 2 bases, and 9 bases lay between the germline ends. The CDR3 runs to 13 residues. The DNA of the CDR3 is TGTGCCAGCAGTTCCCAGGGAACCTACGAGCAGTACTTC. Its translation is CASSSQGTYEQYF.

The chain links TRBV11-2 to TRBJ2-1; 10 bases map to TRBD2. The junction had 3 bases not matched to a gene; V was cut back by 5 bases and J by 2 bases. Germline V gives CDR1 SGHAT, CDR2 FQNNGV. CDR3 length equals 15 residues. The CDR3 DNA follows: TGTGCCAGCAGCCGGACTAGCGGACCCTACAATGAGCAGTTCTTC. This gives the protein CASSRTSGPYNEQFF.

This clone was seen once. CDR3 bases: TGTGCCAGCAGCCCCGGAGGTACTGGGGCCAACGTCCTGACTTTC. It codes for CASSPGGTGANVLTF. The V gene is TRBV7-7, the J gene TRBJ2-6, with a tentative D call TRBD2 (5 bases). V was trimmed by 5 bases and J by 2 bases, leaving 10 bases between them. Germline V CDR1 and CDR2: SSHAT, FNYEAQ (reference sequence). This CDR3 spans 15 amino acids.

This clone was found a few times. The chain employs TRBV6-5 and TRBJ1-3; 8 nucleotides match TRBD1. CDR1 is MNHEY and CDR2 is SVGAGI in the germline V gene. V trimming: 7 bases; J trimming: 1 base; junction bases outside the gene matches: 3. The CDR3 is 14 residues long. The CDR3 loop reads CASTQGASGNTIYF. In DNA form, the CDR3 reads TGTGCCAGCACCCAGGGGGCTTCTGGAAACACCATATATTTT.

The gene calls are TRBV14 and TRBJ2-2, with D maybe TRBD2 (6 bases). Germline loops: CDR1 SGHDN, CDR2 FVKESK. V lost 1 base, J lost 4 bases, and 16 bases lay in between. This CDR3 has 17 amino acids. The CDR3 sequence is CASSQGVAGRSTGELFF. The CDR3 DNA reads TGTGCCAGCAGCCAAGGTGTGGCAGGGAGGAGCACCGGGGAGCTGTTTTTT.